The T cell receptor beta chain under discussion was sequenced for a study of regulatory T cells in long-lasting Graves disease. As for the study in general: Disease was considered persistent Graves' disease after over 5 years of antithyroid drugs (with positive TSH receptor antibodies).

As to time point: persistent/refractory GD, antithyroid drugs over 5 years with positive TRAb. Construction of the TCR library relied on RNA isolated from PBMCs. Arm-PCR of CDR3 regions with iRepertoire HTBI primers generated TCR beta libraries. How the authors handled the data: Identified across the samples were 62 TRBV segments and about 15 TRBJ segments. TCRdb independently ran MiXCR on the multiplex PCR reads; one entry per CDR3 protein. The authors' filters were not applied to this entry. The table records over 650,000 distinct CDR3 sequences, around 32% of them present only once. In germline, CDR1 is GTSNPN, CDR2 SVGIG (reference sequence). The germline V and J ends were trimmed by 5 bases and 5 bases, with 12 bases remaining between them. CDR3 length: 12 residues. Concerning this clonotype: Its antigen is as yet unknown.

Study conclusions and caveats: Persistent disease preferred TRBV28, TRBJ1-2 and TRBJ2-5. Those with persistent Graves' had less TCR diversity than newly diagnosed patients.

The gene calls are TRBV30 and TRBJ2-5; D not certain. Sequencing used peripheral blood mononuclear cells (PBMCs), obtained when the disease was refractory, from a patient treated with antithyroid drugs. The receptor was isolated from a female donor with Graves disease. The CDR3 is CAWGRSSETQYF. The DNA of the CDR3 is TGTGCCTGGGGACGGTCCAGCGAGACCCAGTACTTC.